Listed below are T cell receptor beta chains from one sample, sequenced in a study of shared clonotypes between healthy human individuals. The repertoire was sequenced with immunoSEQ multiplex PCR; TCRdb's copy has only in-frame clones and lacks some. The repertoire consists of 950,000 to 1,200,000 clones, with roughly 80% occurring once and the leading ten covering 0.89%. The sequenced material came from memory CD4+ T cells from PBMCs. These TCRs come from a man aged 18 to 30 in good health. Some clones in this sample may be carry-over from other donors' samples. CDR3s include the opening cysteine and the closing phenylalanine or tryptophan. The order of the fields is clone size, J gene, V gene, D gene, CDR3 DNA, CDR3 protein. D genes are given only for firm matches. Some rows have no size entry. The others give once, few or many, or a class for an expanded clone.

>few|TRBJ2-5|TRBV19|.
TGTGCCAGCCCCGCGACCCAAGAGACCCAGTACTTC
CASPATQETQYF
>.|TRBJ1-2|TRBV6-6|.
TGTGCCAGCAGTTACTCGGCGGCAAAAGATGGCTACACCTTC
CASSYSAAKDGYTF
>.|TRBJ2-5|TRBV28|TRBD1
TGTGCCAGCAGTTTACGGACAGGGGGCCGGGAGACCCAGTACTTC
CASSLRTGGRETQYF
>few|TRBJ1-2|TRBV30|.
TGTGCCTGGAGTGTAATCGTGGGAGTTGGCTACACCTTC
CAWSVIVGVGYTF
>once|TRBJ2-3|TRBV27|.
TGTGCCACCCGAAAACTCCCGGGTGTAACGGATACGCAGTATTTT
CATRKLPGVTDTQYF
>.|TRBJ2-5|TRBV2|.
TGTGCCAGCAGTGCTACCCTAGCGTACCAAGAGACCCAGTACTTC
CASSATLAYQETQYF
>.|TRBJ1-4|TRBV6-6|.
TGTGCCAGCAGCAATCGACCGGGACGGGAAAATGAAAAACTGTTTTTT
CASSNRPGRENEKLFF
>.|TRBJ2-7|TRBV5-3|TRBD2
TGTGCCAGAAGCTTGGGGGTCAGGTCGCGGGAGGTTCTATACGAGCAGTACTTC
CARSLGVRSREVLYEQYF
>.|TRBJ2-4|TRBV6-5|.
TGTGCCAGCAGTTACGCTAGTCGGGGGGCGAAAAACATTCAGTACTTC
CASSYASRGAKNIQYF
>.|TRBJ2-7|TRBV7-2|TRBD2
TGTGCCAGCAGCCGCCGTGGACTAGTGAACTTC
CASSRRGLVNF
>few|TRBJ2-1|TRBV5-5|.
TGTGCCAGCAGCTTGGGGTTGAGGGGTTCCTACAATGAGCAGTTCTTC
CASSLGLRGSYNEQFF
>few|TRBJ1-4|TRBV18|.
TGTGCCAGCTCAAGGGGGGACCCTAATGAAAAACTGTTTTTT
CASSRGDPNEKLFF
>.|TRBJ2-1|TRBV7-6|.
TGTGCCAGCAGCTTTCGCAGGGGCAACGAGCAGTTCTTC
CASSFRRGNEQFF
>.|TRBJ2-2|TRBV25-1|TRBD2
TGTGCCAGCAGTTCCGCGACTAGCGGTTGGTCCGGGGAGCTGTTTTTT
CASSSATSGWSGELFF
>.|TRBJ2-7|TRBV29-1|TRBD2
TGCAGCGTGCGAACTAGCGCCAACTCCTACGAGCAGTACTTC
CSVRTSANSYEQYF
>.|TRBJ1-1|TRBV5-1|.
TGCGCCAGCAGCTCGATACCGGGACATATGAACACTGAAGCTTTCTTT
CASSSIPGHMNTEAFF
>.|TRBJ1-1|TRBV28|.
TGTGCCAGCAGTTTACCTCGGAACACTGAAGCTTTCTTT
CASSLPRNTEAFF
>.|TRBJ2-2|TRBV10-3|TRBD1
TGTGCCATCAGTGAGTCTGGTGGGACAGGGACCCTTCCCGGGGAGCTGTTTTTT
CAISESGGTGTLPGELFF
>.|TRBJ2-1|TRBV29-1|.
TGCAGCGTTCGCGGGGACTCCTACAATGAGCAGTTCTTC
CSVRGDSYNEQFF
>.|TRBJ2-7|TRBV7-8|TRBD1
TGTGCCAGCAGCCCTCCGGGACAGGCGTCCTACGAGCAGTACTTC
CASSPPGQASYEQYF
>.|TRBJ1-2|TRBV4-3|.
TGCGCCAGCAGCCCAGACCGCCACAGGGCCGCTAACTATGGCTACACCTTC
CASSPDRHRAANYGYTF
>once|TRBJ1-2|TRBV14|.
TGTGCCAGCAGCCAGCAGGGGAACTATGGCTACACCTTC
CASSQQGNYGYTF
>once|TRBJ2-5|TRBV27|.
TGTGCCAGCAGCCTTATGGGGTTTGGGCCGCAAGAGACCCAGTACTTC
CASSLMGFGPQETQYF
>.|TRBJ2-5|TRBV7-3|TRBD2
TGTGCCAGCAGCTTAAATCCTAGCGGGAGGGCAGAGACCCAGTACTTC
CASSLNPSGRAETQYF
>.|TRBJ2-3|TRBV6-7|TRBD2
TGTGCCAGCTGCAGAACTCGGACTAGCGGGAGGGCCGGGGGAGATACGCAGTATTTT
CASCRTRTSGRAGGDTQYF
>.|TRBJ2-7|TRBV7-2|TRBD2
TGTGCCAGCAGCTCAGGACTAGCGGGAGGCGAGCAGTACTTC
CASSSGLAGGEQYF
>.|TRBJ1-1|TRBV11-2|.
TGTGCCAGCAGCGGGCCTTGGGGCACTGAAGCTTTCTTT
CASSGPWGTEAFF
>.|TRBJ2-4|TRBV4-1|TRBD2
TGCGCCAGCAGCCAAGGTGGGGCCCGGGGGGGAACCAAAAACATTCAGTACTTC
CASSQGGARGGTKNIQYF
>.|TRBJ2-2|TRBV5-1|TRBD2
TGCGCCAGCAGCTCACTAGCGGGACTGAACACCGGGGAGCTGTTTTTT
CASSSLAGLNTGELFF
>few|TRBJ2-3|TRBV5-1|TRBD2
TGCGCCAGCAGCCTTCTGACTAGCGGGAATAGAGATACGCAGTATTTT
CASSLLTSGNRDTQYF
>once|TRBJ2-1|TRBV10-3|.
TGTGCCATCATACAGCACAATGAGCAGTTCTTC
CAIIQHNEQFF
>.|TRBJ1-3|TRBV4-1|.
TGCGCCAGCAGCCAAGGAGACAGCCCTGGGGTAGGAAACACCATATATTTT
CASSQGDSPGVGNTIYF
>.|TRBJ2-1|TRBV27|TRBD2
TGTGCCAGCAACTCTCGTATCGCGGCGGGAGGGCCTATTTTAGGTAATGAGCAGTTCTTC
CASNSRIAAGGPILGNEQFF
>.|TRBJ2-3|TRBV4-2|TRBD2
TGTGCCAGCAGCCAAGACCATAGACCGGGACTAGCGGGTTATACGCAGTATTTT
CASSQDHRPGLAGYTQYF
>.|TRBJ2-1|TRBV6-5|TRBD1
TGTGCCAGTTCCGGACAGGGGCGGCGGAATGAGCAGTTCTTC
CASSGQGRRNEQFF
>.|TRBJ1-2|TRBV7-9|TRBD1
TGTGCCAGCAGCTTAAGGGACAGAGGACCTTATGGCTACACCTTC
CASSLRDRGPYGYTF
>.|TRBJ1-1|TRBV7-2|.
TGTGCCAGCAGCTTATCCAGACTGAACACTGAAGCTTTCTTT
CASSLSRLNTEAFF
>.|TRBJ2-7|TRBV18|TRBD1
TGTGCCAGCTCCCTGGACAGGAGAAACTACGAGCAGTACTTC
CASSLDRRNYEQYF
>.|TRBJ2-7|TRBV29-1|TRBD1
TGCAGCGTTGCCCAGGACAGGGGCTACGAGCAGTACTTC
CSVAQDRGYEQYF
>.|TRBJ2-3|TRBV5-1|TRBD2
TGCGCCAGCAGCTTGAACGGGAGGGTGACAGATACGCAGTATTTT
CASSLNGRVTDTQYF
>.|TRBJ1-1|TRBV18|.
TGTGCCAGCTCACCAGTAGGTACGGGGGCAATGTTGACTGAAGCTTTCTTT
CASSPVGTGAMLTEAFF
>.|TRBJ2-2|TRBV30|TRBD2
TGTGCCTGGAGTGAAAGGCTAGCGGACACCGGGGAGCTGTTTTTT
CAWSERLADTGELFF
>.|TRBJ1-1|TRBV5-1|.
TGCGCCAGCAGCTTGGGAACAGTGAACACTGAAGCTTTCTTT
CASSLGTVNTEAFF
>.|TRBJ2-7|TRBV27|.
TGTGCCAGCAGGACTCCGGGCGGTATTGAGCAGTACTTC
CASRTPGGIEQYF
>.|TRBJ2-3|TRBV2|.
TGTGCCAGCAGCGGCGGGTCCGATACGCAGTATTTT
CASSGGSDTQYF
>.|TRBJ1-2|TRBV9|.
TGTGCCAGCAGCGTAACCTCCCAAGGGGATGGCTACACCTTC
CASSVTSQGDGYTF
>.|TRBJ1-2|TRBV14|.
TGTGCCAGCAGCCAAGGATCCGGTTTGGAGGGCTACACCTTC
CASSQGSGLEGYTF
>.|TRBJ2-6|TRBV28|.
TGTGCCAGCAGTCCCCCGGGATTTAGGTCTGGGGCCAACGTCCTGACTTTC
CASSPPGFRSGANVLTF
>.|TRBJ2-3|TRBV19|TRBD2
TGTGCCAGTAGTACCGGGACTAGCGGAGGCACAGATACGCAGTATTTT
CASSTGTSGGTDTQYF
>.|TRBJ1-3|TRBV18|.
TGTGCCAGCTCACCGGACGACTCTGGAAACACCATATATTTT
CASSPDDSGNTIYF
>.|TRBJ2-1|TRBV6-5|.
TGTGCCAGCAGTGGCGGGAACTCCTACAATGAGCAGTTCTTC
CASSGGNSYNEQFF
>.|TRBJ2-6|TRBV5-1|.
TGCGCCAGCAGCTTGATCGCGACAGGTGCGGCCAACGTCCTGACTTTC
CASSLIATGAANVLTF
>.|TRBJ2-3|TRBV4-1|.
TGCGCCAGCAGCCAAGAAGGGCCCGGCGGAAACTCCGATACGCAGTATTTT
CASSQEGPGGNSDTQYF
>.|TRBJ1-1|TRBV2|.
TGTGCCAGCAGTGAGATGGGAGGTGAAGCTTTCTTT
CASSEMGGEAFF